The 18 T cell receptor beta chains presented below share a single source sample, sequenced in a study of blood T cell repertoires in COVID-19. This table comes from immunoSEQ multiplex PCR, and its TCRdb copy is limited to in-frame clones, with some not included. The data hold approximately 150,000 clones, with over 65% observed a single time. Source material: peripheral blood. These receptors came from a human donor in a cohort sampled during active COVID-19.

In its sample, this clone was seen a few times. This rearrangement joins TRBV30 to TRBJ1-2, with a possible D match to TRBD1 (6 bases). There are 14 residues in the CDR3. The germline CDR1 and CDR2 sequences are GTSNPN and SVGIG (reference sequence). The V and J ends lost 8 bases and 5 bases respectively, with 21 bases between them. The CDR3 region is CAGTRDTDGYGYTF. In nucleotides, the CDR3 is TGTGCCGGGACACGGGACACCGATGGGTATGGCTACACCTTC. Full variable domain (missing parts from reference TRBV30 and TRBJ1-2): SQTIHQWPATLVQPVGSPLSLECTVEGTSNPNLYWYRQAAGRGLQLLFYSVGIGQISSEVPQNLSASRPQDRQFILSSKKLLLSDSGFYLCAGTRDTDGYGYTFGSGTRLTVV.

This clone was seen only once. CDR3 loop: CASSRPTGGRNTEAFF. DNA of the CDR3: TGTGCCAGCAGCCGCCCCACCGGGGGGCGCAACACTGAAGCTTTCTTT. The chain joins TRBV7-9 to TRBJ1-1; possible D gene TRBD1, 6 bases. Germline lookup yields CDR1 SEHNR and CDR2 FQNEAQ (reference sequence). The CDR3 sequence is 16 residues long. The V end was cut by 5 bases, the J end by 2 bases, with 18 bases between.

This clone showed up just once. The chain uses TRBV2 and TRBJ2-7; 11 bases fit TRBD1. Germline V gene data show CDR1 as SNHLY and CDR2 as FYNNEI. The CDR3 is 15 residues long. V dropped 6 bases and J dropped 2; count of bases not matched to a gene: 6. CDR3 in DNA: TGTGCCAGCAGGACCCGGGGACAGGGGGCCTACGAGCAGTACTTC. Translation gives CASRTRGQGAYEQYF.

The chain employs TRBV6-5 and TRBJ1-4; 9 positions match TRBD1. The CDR3 is 15 amino acids. The J segment lost 7 bases and the V segment lost 4 bases, leaving 7 bases of the junction unmatched. CDR1 and CDR2 (germline): MNHEY, SVGAGI. CDR3 sequence (DNA): TGTGCCAGCAGTTCGCCGGGACAGGGAAGTGAAAAACTGTTTTTT. This encodes CASSSPGQGSEKLFF.

The chain uses TRBV2 and TRBJ1-2; D uncertain. Germline-derived CDR1 and CDR2 are SNHLY and FYNNEI. The CDR3 totals 13 residues. Trimming pared 6 bases from V and 1 base from J, leaving 9 bases between. CDR3 bases: TGTGCCAGCAGGAGGGTTGGTAACTATGGCTACACCTTC. It specifies CASRRVGNYGYTF.

V usage is TRBV10-3 and J usage is TRBJ2-3, with D unresolved. This CDR3 has 14 residues. V shed 2 bases and J shed 6 bases, with 12 bases lying between them. In germline, CDR1 is ENHRY, CDR2 SYGVKD. CDR3 sequence (DNA): TGTGCCATCAGTGAGAAAGCCCAAGAGGATACGCAGTATTTT. Translation gives CAISEKAQEDTQYF.

This sequence joins TRBV28 and TRBJ1-1; 7 bases line up with TRBD1. CDR1 and CDR2 (germline): MDHEN, SYDVKM. Trimming at V came to 5 bases and at J to 0 bases, leaving 6 bases not matched to a gene. The CDR3 totals 15 residues. CDR3 coding DNA: TGTGCCAGCAGTGCTGTGGGACAGATGAACACTGAAGCTTTCTTT. Protein: CASSAVGQMNTEAFF.

V is TRBV6-5 and J is TRBJ1-3, with D perhaps TRBD1 (5 bases). Per germline, CDR1 MNHEY and CDR2 SVGAGI. V was cut by 4 bases and J by 7 bases, with 17 bases left in between. This CDR3 region has 15 residues. The CDR3, as DNA: TGTGCCAGCAGTTTAATAGCAGGGCTTGAGAACACCATATATTTT. Translation gives CASSLIAGLENTIYF.

The chain combines TRBV12-3 or TRBV12-4 with TRBJ1-2; TRBD1 agrees at 8 bases. This CDR3 has 13 residues. The V gene end was trimmed by 6 bases and the J gene end by 4 bases; junction bases not matched to a gene: 4. The CDR3 bases are TGTGCCAGCAGCGCCGGGACAGGCTATGGCTACACCTTC. Encoded protein: CASSAGTGYGYTF.

The sample holds one count of this clone. The chain has TRBV19 and TRBJ1-5; D unclear. This CDR3 is 14 amino acids long. The V gene lost 3 bases and the J gene lost 7 bases, with 13 bases spanning the gap. The germline V gene has CDR1 LNHDA and CDR2 SQIVND (reference sequence). The chain's CDR3 is CASSILSEGQPQHF. The CDR3 DNA is TGTGCCAGTAGTATCTTATCAGAGGGCCAGCCCCAGCATTTT.

This clone was seen a single time. The chain recombines TRBV6-5 with TRBJ2-7, with 7 bases matching TRBD2. V was clipped by 8 bases and J by 0 bases; unmatched bases: 7. The CDR3 consists of 14 residues. Per germline, CDR1 MNHEY and CDR2 SVGAGI. CDR3 loop: CASQRASGSYEQYV. The CDR3 DNA reads as TGTGCCAGCCAGAGGGCTAGCGGCTCCTACGAGCAGTACGTC.

The chain carries TRBV3-1 (or the pseudogene TRBV3-2) and TRBJ2-7, with 7 bases lining up with TRBD2. The CDR3 spans 14 residues. V was clipped by 3 bases and J by 3 bases; unmatched bases: 5. In germline, CDR1 is LGHDT, CDR2 YNNKEL (reference sequence). CDR3 protein: CASSQSGNHYEQYV. The DNA of the CDR3 is TGTGCCAGCAGCCAGAGCGGGAATCACTACGAGCAGTACGTC.

The chain is built from TRBV28 and TRBJ2-2; D gene uncertain. With 3 bases removed from V and 7 bases from J, the gap between germline ends came to 15 bases. This CDR3 is 15 amino acids long. Germline-derived CDR1 and CDR2 are MDHEN and SYDVKM. DNA for the CDR3: TGTGCCAGCAGTTTCGTTTCAGGTGTCGGCGGGGAGCTGTTTTTT. This translates into CASSFVSGVGGELFF.

V gene TRBV5-4 combines with J gene TRBJ2-1, with TRBD2 matching 10 bases. Germline V CDR1 and CDR2: SGHNT, YYREEE (reference sequence). There are 15 residues in the CDR3. The V segment lost 4 bases and the J segment 5 bases; nucleotides outside the gene matches: 6. This chain's CDR3 is CASSMRLAGDNEQFF. The CDR3 region has the DNA TGTGCCAGCAGCATGCGCCTAGCGGGAGACAATGAGCAGTTCTTC.

The chain combines TRBV29-1 with TRBJ1-3; D gene uncertain. V lost 4 bases and J 2 bases, leaving 9 bases between the germline ends. Germline V gene data show CDR1 as SQVTM and CDR2 as ANQGSEA. The CDR3 is made up of 13 amino acids. The CDR3 here is CSVVKGAGNTIYF. As DNA, the CDR3 is TGCAGCGTTGTTAAGGGAGCTGGAAACACCATATATTTT. Looking up the rest from reference TRBV29-1 and TRBJ1-3 gives the full variable domain: SAVISQKPSRDICQRGTSLTIQCQVDSQVTMMFWYRQQPGQSLTLIATANQGSEATYESGFVIDKFPISRPNLTFSTLTVSNMSPEDSSIYLCSVVKGAGNTIYFGEGSWLTVV.

This rearrangement joins TRBV5-6 to TRBJ1-4, with D possibly matching TRBD1 (5 bases). V was trimmed by 4 bases and J by 6 bases, leaving 16 bases between them. The CDR3 is 15 residues long. Germline V gene sequence: CDR1 SGHDT, CDR2 YYEEEE. The DNA for the CDR3 is TGTGCCAGCAGCCCGCGAGACAGTACCTATGAAAAACTGTTTTTT. As protein: CASSPRDSTYEKLFF.

The J gene is TRBJ2-7, the V gene TRBV14, with D possibly TRBD2 on 5 matching bases. Germline CDR1 SGHDN, CDR2 FVKESK. Between the trimmed V and J ends, which lost 4 bases and 3 bases, there was a span of 7 bases. The CDR3 has 12 residues. The CDR3 is CASSRELYEQYV. The DNA for the CDR3 is TGTGCCAGCAGCCGGGAGCTCTACGAGCAGTACGTC.

The J gene is TRBJ2-7, the V gene TRBV4-2; 8 bases are shared with TRBD1. The germline CDR1 and CDR2 sequences are LGHNA and YNFKEQ. V shed 4 bases and J 1 base; nucleotides not matched to a gene: 9. This CDR3 spans 16 amino acids. In nucleotides, the CDR3 is TGTGCCAGCAGCCCAAACCCAGGGGGCCCATCCTACGAGCAGTACTTC. Protein sequence: CASSPNPGGPSYEQYF.